The sequence of this T cell receptor beta chain was determined in a study of Tregs in tolerant kidney transplant recipients. Study outcomes and limitations: Few patients were studied, so findings need validation in larger groups.

Unstimulated regulatory T cells (CD4+CD25+CD127-), CD4+CD25- non-regulatory cells, CD4 and CD8 cells were FACS-sorted from thawed PBMCs. Looked up from germline, CDR1 is SGHNT and CDR2 is YYREEE (reference sequence). Trimming shortened V by 0 bases and J by 6 bases, and 5 bases separated the two germline ends. This CDR3 contains 12 residues. Profiling relied on immunoSEQ multiplex PCR, and the TCRdb table lists in-frame clones only, not all of them. The sample shows 92,000 or so clones, approximately 92% of them seen only once. On this clone: Its matching antigen is unknown.

This clonotype was sampled from a human donor in good health. The rearrangement joins TRBV5-4 to TRBJ2-3; D not resolved. Material: CD8+ T cells from blood. CDR3 loop: CASSLDWDTQYF. The CDR3 DNA follows: TGTGCCAGCAGCTTGGATTGGGATACGCAGTATTTT.